The 16 T cell receptor beta chains below were found in one sample sequenced in a study of shared clonotypes between healthy human individuals. Positive CCR7 selection of CD45RO-negative cells yielded the naive CD8 cells, and terminally differentiated effector memory CD45RA+ cells were excluded. The data were produced by immunoSEQ multiplex PCR, yet TCRdb's version contains in-frame clones alone and is incomplete. This table has about 2.2 million clones, over 85% appearing once. The source material was naive CD8+ T cells from PBMCs. Source of these receptors: a man between 18 and 29 years old in good health. Some clones in this sample may be carry-over from other donors' samples.

This sequence joins TRBV7-8 and TRBJ2-3; possibly TRBD1 for D (5 bases). Germline loops: CDR1 SGHVS, CDR2 FQNEAQ. The CDR3 covers 14 residues. Trimming cost V 4 bases and J 2 bases, with 10 bases left between them. DNA of the CDR3: TGTGCCAGCAGCTACAGGAGCTACACAGATACGCAGTATTTT. The encoded protein is CASSYRSYTDTQYF.

This chain links TRBV15 with TRBJ1-2; TRBD1 is a possible D gene (6 bases). The germline CDR1 and CDR2 sequences are LNHNV and YYDKDF (reference sequence). The CDR3 spans 13 residues. The V gene lost 5 bases and the J gene lost 5 bases, with 12 bases spanning the gap. CDR3 in amino acids: CATSSRTEYGYTF. CDR3 bases: TGTGCCACCAGCTCCCGGACAGAGTATGGCTACACCTTC.

The chain is built from TRBV7-9 and TRBJ2-5; 9 nucleotides line up with TRBD2. Germline assignment: CDR1 SEHNR and CDR2 FQNEAQ (reference sequence). CDR3 length: 17 amino acids. The trim removed 11 bases at V and 1 base at J, leaving 17 bases unmatched. The CDR3 DNA reads as TGTGCCTCGGGCGGAGACCCCAGCGGGAGGTCCCAAGAGACCCAGTACTTC. This codes for CASGGDPSGRSQETQYF.

The genes are TRBV7-2 and TRBJ2-1; 11 bases line up with TRBD2. Trimming cost V 0 bases and J 7 bases; bases outside gene matches: 8. The CDR3 runs to 17 residues. Per germline, CDR1 SGHTA and CDR2 FQGNSA. CDR3 coding DNA: TGTGCCAGCAGCTTAGCTAGCGGGAGGGCCTCCGGAAATGAGCAGTTCTTC. It encodes CASSLASGRASGNEQFF.

This chain connects TRBV27 to TRBJ1-5, with TRBD1 as a possible D gene (6 bases). The CDR3 totals 14 residues. Germline V gene lookup returns CDR1 MNHEY and CDR2 SMNVEV (reference sequence). Trimming cost V 5 bases and J 1 base, with 9 bases left between them. The CDR3 region has the DNA TGTGCCAGCAGTCGGACAGTAAGCAATCAGCCCCAGCATTTT. It translates to CASSRTVSNQPQHF.

V is TRBV4-1 and J is TRBJ2-1, with D perhaps given as TRBD1 or TRBD2 (5 bases each). The CDR3 totals 16 residues. Germline CDR1 reads MGHRA; CDR2 reads YSYEKL. Between the trimmed V and J ends, which lost 6 bases and 7 bases, there was a span of 22 bases. The DNA of the CDR3 is TGCGCCAGCAGTGGTTGGTTGGGGCCCTCGGGAAATGAGCAGTTCTTC. Residues: CASSGWLGPSGNEQFF.

The chain joins TRBV29-1 to TRBJ2-7, with TRBD1 matching over 7 bases. The germline gives CDR1 SQVTM, CDR2 ANQGSEA. Trimming at V came to 6 bases and at J to 3 bases, leaving 8 bases not matched to a gene. The CDR3 sequence is 13 residues long. The CDR3 sequence is CSVEKRDSYEQYF. The DNA for the CDR3 is TGCAGCGTAGAAAAAAGGGACAGCTACGAGCAGTACTTC.

CDR3 region: CASRRESHSSYNEQFF. CDR3 coding DNA: TGTGCCAGCAGGCGGGAGAGTCACTCCTCCTACAATGAGCAGTTCTTC. This sequence joins TRBV5-4 and TRBJ2-1; 7 nucleotides align to TRBD2. The CDR3 has 16 residues. The J segment lost 0 bases and the V segment lost 5 bases, leaving 8 bases of the junction unmatched. CDR1 and CDR2 from the germline V gene are SGHNT and YYREEE (reference sequence).

The gene calls are TRBV6-5 and TRBJ2-7; TRBD1 might be the D (5 bases). The germline V gene encodes CDR1 MNHEY and CDR2 SVGAGI. The CDR3 spans 14 residues. Trimming cost V 2 bases and J 4 bases, with 12 bases left between them. In nucleotides, the CDR3 is TGTGCCAGCAGTTACAACACAGGTTCATACGAGCAGTACTTC. This encodes CASSYNTGSYEQYF.

The chain's CDR3 is CASSPREHQPQHF. In DNA, the CDR3 is TGTGCCAGTAGCCCCCGTGAGCATCAGCCCCAGCATTTT. The gene calls are TRBV19 and TRBJ1-5; D is ambiguous. Germline values: CDR1 LNHDA, CDR2 SQIVND (reference sequence). This CDR3 has 13 residues. The V and J ends lost 6 bases and 5 bases respectively, with 11 bases between them.

The chain is built from TRBV27 and TRBJ2-5, with D tentatively TRBD1 or TRBD2 (5 bases each). Germline values: CDR1 MNHEY, CDR2 SMNVEV (reference sequence). This CDR3 contains 16 residues. Trimming removed 5 bases from V and 5 bases from J, with 21 bases in between. CDR3 loop: CASSVIGTGSRETQYF. In DNA form, the CDR3 reads TGTGCCAGCAGTGTCATCGGGACCGGTAGTAGGGAGACCCAGTACTTC.

Remarks on this clone: The same CDR3 can be traced to other DNA sequences in this sample. This rearrangement joins TRBV7-9 to TRBJ1-1; D is unresolved. This CDR3 comprises 12 residues. V lost 9 bases and J 1 base, leaving 9 bases between the germline ends. Per germline, CDR1 SEHNR and CDR2 FQNEAQ (reference sequence). CDR3 coding DNA: TGTGCCAGTTCGGAGGGGAACACTGAAGCTTTCTTT. It translates to CASSEGNTEAFF.

The J gene is TRBJ1-5, the V gene TRBV4-1; no definite D call. Germline V gives CDR1 MGHRA, CDR2 YSYEKL. The CDR3 is 17 amino acids. With 0 bases removed from V and 7 bases from J, the gap between germline ends came to 19 bases. This chain's CDR3 is CASSQDRKRGQGQPQHF. Here the CDR3 DNA reads TGCGCCAGCAGCCAAGATCGTAAGCGTGGCCAAGGCCAGCCCCAGCATTTT.

The V gene is TRBV7-6, the J gene TRBJ2-1, with D unresolved. Trimming took 5 bases from V and 0 from J, leaving 23 bases between them. Germline V CDR1 and CDR2: SGHVS, FNYEAQ. The CDR3 sequence is 19 residues long. The CDR3 loop reads CASSRQSHPVLSSYNEQFF. DNA of the CDR3: TGTGCCAGCAGCCGACAATCCCACCCGGTCTTGAGCTCCTACAATGAGCAGTTCTTC.

The rearrangement joins TRBV25-1 to TRBJ2-5; weak D call: TRBD1 (5 bases). This CDR3 has 14 amino acids. The ends were cut back, 4 bases at V and 1 base at J, with 10 bases in the middle. Germline V gives CDR1 MGHDK, CDR2 SYGVNS. As DNA, the CDR3 is TGTGCCAGCAGTGTGACAGAACTCCAAGAGACCCAGTACTTC. Protein sequence: CASSVTELQETQYF.

The chain combines TRBV19 with TRBJ2-7, with TRBD2 matching over 12 bases. CDR1 and CDR2 (germline): LNHDA, SQIVND (reference sequence). The CDR3 contains 15 residues. V shed 5 bases and J 3 bases; nucleotides not matched to a gene: 5. Here the CDR3 reads CASSERTSGNYEQYF. CDR3 nucleotides: TGTGCCAGTAGTGAAAGGACTAGCGGGAACTACGAGCAGTACTTC. Variable domain in full (rest from reference TRBV19 and TRBJ2-7): DGGITQSPKYLFRKEGQNVTLSCEQNLNHDAMYWYRQDPGQGLRLIYYSQIVNDFQKGDIAEGYSVSREKKESFPLTVTSAQKNPTAFYLCASSERTSGNYEQYFGPGTRLTVT.